Sequencing of this T cell receptor (beta chain) was carried out in a study of T cell responses to AZD1222 COVID-19 vaccine. Libraries were prepared by immunoSEQ multiplex PCR; TCRdb keeps only in-frame clonotypes and omits some of them. Among 86,000 or so clones listed, more than 70% were seen once. CDR1 GTSNPN and CDR2 SVGIG come from the germline V gene (reference sequence). This CDR3 region has 15 residues. V lost 3 bases, J lost 8 bases, and 8 bases stayed unmatched. This clone was picked up a small number of times. The starting material was peripheral blood, obtained 28 days after the second AZD1222 dose. The TCR sequence derives from an adult who received the AZD1222 COVID-19 vaccine. V is TRBV30 and J is TRBJ2-1, with TRBD2 matching 12 bases. The DNA of the CDR3 is TGTGCCTGGAGCCCAGGACTAGCGGGATCCTATGAGCAGTTCTTC. Its protein is CAWSPGLAGSYEQFF.